Listed below are T cell receptor beta chains from one sample, sequenced in a study of T cell changes during pregnancy in multiple sclerosis. The assay was immunoSEQ multiplex PCR, and TCRdb's table has in-frame clones only and misses some. The repertoire holds roughly 30,000 clones, approximately 91% seen once, with around 6.8% in the top ten. Source: CD8+ T cells from peripheral blood mononuclear cells, taken after pregnancy. The receptors were sampled from a female donor with multiple sclerosis, enrolled in a pregnancy study. Each CDR3 is given with its conserved first and last residue. D genes are given only for firm matches. Only some rows state a clone size, as once, few, many or a class for expanded clones.

TRBJ1-2,13,.,TRBV5-6,.,CASSLLESYGYTF,TGTGCCAGCAGCTTATTGGAGAGCTATGGCTACACCTTC
TRBJ2-3,17,.,TRBV14,.,CASSQVTSLEGTDTQYF,TGTGCCAGCAGCCAAGTTACTAGTCTAGAGGGCACAGATACGCAGTATTTT
TRBJ2-2,14,.,TRBV27,.,CASSTLQETGELFF,TGTGCCAGCAGTACGCTTCAAGAGACCGGGGAGCTGTTTTTT
TRBJ1-2,11,TRBD1,TRBV29-1,once,CSVRDSYGYTF,TGCAGCGTCAGGGACAGCTATGGCTACACCTTC
TRBJ2-2,13,.,TRBV6-4,.,CASSVQGTGELFF,TGTGCCAGCAGTGTTCAGGGTACCGGGGAGCTGTTTTTT
TRBJ2-7,13,.,TRBV5-8,.,CASSLWQGHEQYF,TGTGCCAGCAGCTTGTGGCAGGGGCACGAGCAGTACTTC
TRBJ2-7,13,.,TRBV28,.,CASSSGYSYEQYF,TGTGCCAGCAGTAGCGGATACTCCTACGAGCAGTACTTC
TRBJ2-7,14,TRBD1,TRBV27,.,CASSEPGQGRQQYF,TGTGCCAGCAGTGAGCCGGGACAGGGCCGGCAGCAGTACTTC
TRBJ2-3,18,TRBD2,TRBV11-3,.,CASSLDALAGGSTDTQYF,TGTGCCAGCAGCTTAGATGCGCTAGCGGGTGGCAGCACAGATACGCAGTATTTT
TRBJ2-3,16,.,TRBV5-1,.,CASSLEGGYSPDTQYF,TGCGCCAGCAGCTTGGAAGGTGGATATAGCCCAGATACGCAGTATTTT
TRBJ2-7,13,TRBD1,TRBV9,.,CASSRGQGSEQYF,TGTGCCAGCAGCAGGGGACAGGGGAGCGAGCAGTACTTC
TRBJ2-7,14,.,TRBV5-4,.,CASSWDKGSYEQYF,TGTGCCAGCAGCTGGGACAAGGGGTCCTACGAGCAGTACTTC